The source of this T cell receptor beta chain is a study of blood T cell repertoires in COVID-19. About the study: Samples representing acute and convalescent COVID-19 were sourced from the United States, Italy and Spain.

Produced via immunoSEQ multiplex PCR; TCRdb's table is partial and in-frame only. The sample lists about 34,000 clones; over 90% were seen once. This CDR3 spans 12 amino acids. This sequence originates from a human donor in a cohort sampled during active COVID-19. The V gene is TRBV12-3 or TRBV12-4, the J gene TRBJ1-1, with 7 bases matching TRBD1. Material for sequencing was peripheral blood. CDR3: CATGVRDTEAFF. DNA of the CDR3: TGTGCAACAGGGGTCCGAGACACTGAAGCTTTCTTT.